This T cell receptor (beta chain) was recovered during a study of immune cell composition in non-small cell lung cancer. The normal lung sample lay at least 3 cm, and maximally far, from the tumour. Findings and caveats of the study: Squamous carcinomas (approximately 75%) more often had tumour-associated clones >0.5% than adenocarcinomas (approximately 35%). Smoking pack-years did not significantly correlate with tumour TCR-beta clonality.

The protocol was immunoSEQ multiplex PCR, while the TCRdb copy is restricted to in-frame clones and leaves out a portion. This table has some 7,000 clones, roughly 81% appearing once. CDR1 and CDR2 from the germline V gene are SEHNR and FQNEAQ (reference sequence). The CDR3 has 15 residues. The V gene lost 5 bases and the J gene lost 4 bases, with 17 bases spanning the gap. Worth noting for this clone: The antigen remains undetermined.

Sequencing was carried out using non-adjacent lung tissue. The receptor's source is a human donor with non-small cell lung cancer. The chain uses TRBV7-9 and TRBJ2-5; D gene ambiguous. For the CDR3, the DNA is TGTGCCAGCAGCGTCGGGTCCCCCGTTGGAGAGACCCAGTACTTC. Its translation: CASSVGSPVGETQYF.